A single sample is the source of the 17 T cell receptor beta chains below, sequenced in a study of blood T cell repertoires in COVID-19. Only in-frame clones appear in the TCRdb table, and some are missing; sequencing was by immunoSEQ multiplex PCR. The data show about 200,000 clones, just over 85% seen once. The source material was peripheral blood. These receptors were obtained from a man older than 75 with acute or convalescent COVID-19.

This chain joins TRBV2 and TRBJ1-4, with 9 bases aligning to TRBD1. In germline, CDR1 is SNHLY, CDR2 FYNNEI. The CDR3 extends over 15 amino acids. V dropped 6 bases and J dropped 7; count of bases not matched to a gene: 9. The CDR3 protein is CASRGDRVGTEKLFF. The CDR3 DNA follows: TGTGCCAGCAGAGGGGACAGGGTGGGGACTGAAAAACTGTTTTTT. Filled out from reference TRBV2 and TRBJ1-4, the complete variable domain reads EPEVTQTPSHQVTQMGQEVILRCVPISNHLYFYWYRQILGQKVEFLVSFYNNEISEKSEIFDDQFSVERPDGSNFTLKIRSTKLEDSAMYFCASRGDRVGTEKLFFGSGTQLSVL.

The chain is built from TRBV12-3 or TRBV12-4 and TRBJ2-1, with D unresolved. The CDR3 totals 12 residues. V lost 6 bases to trimming and J lost 4 bases, with 7 bases between them. CDR3 in amino acids: CASSPLYNEQFF. CDR3 coding DNA: TGTGCCAGCAGCCCCTTGTACAATGAGCAGTTCTTC.

This clone was recorded a few times. The genes are TRBV27 and TRBJ2-7; D call uncertain. The CDR3 covers 14 residues. Trimming cost V 2 bases and J 6 bases, with 14 bases left between them. Germline CDR1 reads MNHEY; CDR2 reads SMNVEV (reference sequence). CDR3 in DNA: TGTGCCAGCAGTTTAAGAAGCTCGCTAGGCGAGCAGTACTTC. It is translated as CASSLRSSLGEQYF.

V and J are TRBV4-1 and TRBJ1-2; possible D gene TRBD1, 5 bases. Germline assignment: CDR1 MGHRA and CDR2 YSYEKL. CDR3 length: 13 residues. The V and J ends lost 4 bases and 2 bases respectively, with 8 bases between them. CDR3 in DNA: TGCGCCAGCAGCCTGACAGAGAACTATGGCTACACCTTC. It is translated as CASSLTENYGYTF.

The chain is built from TRBV7-2 and TRBJ2-3; TRBD2 is a possible D gene (6 bases). This CDR3 spans 15 amino acids. With 1 base removed from V and 2 bases from J, the gap between germline ends came to 10 bases. Germline CDR1 is SGHTA and CDR2 is FQGNSA. The CDR3 DNA sequence: TGTGCCAGCAGCTTAGGCGGAGGGGACACAGATACGCAGTATTTT. This gives the protein CASSLGGGDTDTQYF.

This sequence joins TRBV12-3 or TRBV12-4 and TRBJ2-7, with D possibly matching TRBD2 (6 bases). V was pared by 6 bases and J by 6 bases, with 12 bases between. CDR3 length: 12 residues. The CDR3 reads CASSVRGFEQYF. CDR3 DNA: TGTGCCAGCAGCGTACGGGGGTTCGAGCAGTACTTC.

The chain uses TRBV30 and TRBJ1-2; D ambiguous. The CDR3 is 12 residues long. The V gene lost 2 bases and the J gene lost 4 bases, with 8 bases spanning the gap. Germline-derived CDR1 and CDR2 are GTSNPN and SVGIG (reference sequence). The CDR3 sequence is CAWSMAGYGYTF. The CDR3 coding sequence is TGTGCCTGGAGTATGGCAGGCTATGGCTACACCTTC. Full variable domain (remainder filled in from reference TRBV30 and TRBJ1-2): SQTIHQWPATLVQPVGSPLSLECTVEGTSNPNLYWYRQAAGRGLQLLFYSVGIGQISSEVPQNLSASRPQDRQFILSSKKLLLSDSGFYLCAWSMAGYGYTFGSGTRLTVV.

The gene calls are TRBV3-1 (or the pseudogene TRBV3-2) and TRBJ2-1; 10 bases map to TRBD2. Germline V lookup: CDR1 LGHDT, CDR2 YNNKEL (reference sequence). The trim removed 5 bases at V and 6 bases at J, leaving 10 bases unmatched. The CDR3 consists of 16 residues. CDR3 amino acids: CASSERGTSVSNEQFF. The CDR3 nucleotides are TGTGCCAGCAGCGAGAGGGGGACTAGCGTATCCAATGAGCAGTTCTTC.

J is TRBJ2-2 and V is TRBV18; 7 nucleotides match TRBD2. Germline CDR1 and CDR2: KGHSH and LQKENI. This CDR3 has 17 amino acids. The J segment lost 2 bases and the V segment lost 0 bases, leaving 6 bases of the junction unmatched. CDR3 nucleotides: TGTGCCAGCTCACCACCGAGTGGGAGGGCCAACACCGGGGAGCTGTTTTTT. The encoded protein is CASSPPSGRANTGELFF.

The chain couples TRBV29-1 to TRBJ2-1; 7 nucleotides line up with TRBD2. The CDR3 length is 13 residues. V trimming: 7 bases; J trimming: 2 bases; junction bases outside the gene matches: 5. The germline V gene encodes CDR1 SQVTM and CDR2 ANQGSEA. CDR3 in DNA: TGCAGCGACGAAGCGGGACCCTACAATGAGCAGTTCTTC. It specifies CSDEAGPYNEQFF.

In the case of this clone: Other nucleotide sequences from this sample produce the same CDR3. The chain carries TRBV5-1 and TRBJ2-7; D is possibly TRBD1 (6 bases). The CDR3 is 15 residues long. Germline-derived CDR1 and CDR2 are SGHRS and YFSETQ. Trimming pared 5 bases from V and 0 bases from J, leaving 15 bases between. CDR3 sequence: CASSLLGGSSYEQYF. The CDR3 DNA reads as TGCGCCAGCAGTCTGCTAGGGGGTAGCTCCTACGAGCAGTACTTC.

This chain links TRBV7-8 with TRBJ1-2, with 7 bases lining up with TRBD1. V trimming: 1 base; J trimming: 7 bases; junction bases outside the gene matches: 6. The germline V gene has CDR1 SGHVS and CDR2 FQNEAQ. The CDR3 is 14 amino acids. CDR3 sequence: CASSLVTGPSGYTF. The CDR3, as DNA: TGTGCCAGCAGCTTAGTGACAGGGCCCTCTGGCTACACCTTC.

Only one count was recorded for this clone. This sequence joins TRBV4-1 and TRBJ2-5; D call uncertain. The CDR3 is 13 residues long. CDR1 is MGHRA, CDR2 YSYEKL, per germline. V lost 5 bases to trimming and J lost 5 bases, with 12 bases between them. This chain's CDR3 is CASSFGILETQYF. The CDR3 nucleotides read TGCGCCAGCAGCTTCGGTATCCTGGAGACCCAGTACTTC.

The chain recombines TRBV20-1 with TRBJ2-3, with D uncertain. Trimming left V 6 bases short and J 6 bases short, with 10 bases between. There are 11 residues in the CDR3. Germline V gives CDR1 DFQATT, CDR2 SNEGSKA (reference sequence). CDR3 protein: CSALLWDTQYF. The DNA for the CDR3 is TGCAGTGCCCTACTGTGGGATACGCAGTATTTT.

The chain links TRBV9 to TRBJ2-3, with D possibly matching TRBD2 (6 bases). CDR1 and CDR2 (germline): SGDLS, YYNGEE. The CDR3 is 16 amino acids. The ends were cut back, 0 bases at V and 2 bases at J, with 13 bases in the middle. The CDR3 sequence is CASSVGGVRNTDTQYF. In DNA form, the CDR3 reads TGTGCCAGCAGCGTAGGCGGGGTTAGAAACACAGATACGCAGTATTTT.

V gene TRBV27 combines with J gene TRBJ2-4; TRBD1 matches 8 bases. The CDR3 spans 16 residues. V lost 4 bases and J lost 8; bases outside the gene matches: 13. CDR1 MNHEY and CDR2 SMNVEV come from the germline V gene (reference sequence). In DNA, the CDR3 is TGTGCCAGCAGTTCGACCTCACAGGGGGTTAGCGACATTCAGTACTTC. This sequence encodes CASSSTSQGVSDIQYF.

This rearrangement joins TRBV2 to TRBJ1-4; no clear D. The CDR3 loop spans 11 amino acids. Trimming stripped 3 bases from V and 8 bases from J, with 4 bases between. The germline gives CDR1 SNHLY, CDR2 FYNNEI. CDR3 protein: CASSDREKLFF. CDR3 DNA: TGTGCCAGCAGTGATCGGGAAAAACTGTTTTTT.